The source of this T cell receptor beta chain is a study of cytomegalovirus exposure and HLA in healthy donors (dated by TCRdb to about 2017). Regarding the research as a whole: An earlier analysis of approximately 640 of the donors reported more than 250 Gb of sequence data and 117 million unique TCR beta sequences from 150 million to 200 million T cells. About five DR-DQ haplotypes were treated as single units for association and clustering because of strong linkage in the cohort. To study patterns of TCR occurrence, a later analysis re-analyzed previously published TCR beta repertoires from 550 to 800 donors and added high-resolution HLA genotyping. A later genetic analysis used genome-wide SNP genotypes for 398 of the 666 donors, treating that subset as a discovery cohort. The study combined high-throughput TCR immunosequencing, statistical association of individual TCRs with disease status, and machine learning to predict cytomegalovirus infection status. The study profiled the T cell repertoires of some 610 subjects by immunosequencing and related them to cytomegalovirus serostatus. About 280 gigabases of sequencing data and 80 million or so unique TCR sequences were included in an early release covering around 650 HLA-typed donors. Typing coverage differed by locus: A, B, C, DRB1 and DQB1 were typed in roughly 620-630 donors, DQA1 in about 500, DPA1 in over 600, and DPB1 in 400 to 490. In the later analysis, no new phenotypic data were used to find candidate immune exposures; instead, reliance was placed on TCR beta sequences and their occurrence across donors. Donor age, sex, ethnicity and CMV serostatus were compiled together with the repertoire data. The study aimed to test whether signatures of past pathogen exposure could be identified by cataloging public T cell receptors. In an earlier analysis of 587 of the donors, high-throughput TCR beta sequencing was used to judge whether each TCR beta V gene segment behaved as functional or pseudogenic. On average, about 200,000 unique TCR beta nucleotide sequences were sequenced per donor among some 420 genotyped donors of the cohort, with 15% to 20% of those sequences being non-productive. Of the approximately 400 genotyped donors, approximately 81% were placed in the genetic ancestry cluster associated with self-reported Caucasian donors. Every repertoire in the discovery cohort had been generated on one and the same sequencing platform. Both class I and class II loci were covered by HLA typing, at four-digit resolution. Along with the roughly 700-subject first cohort, a separate validation cohort of around 120 different subjects was used. Results and caveats for the whole study, not just this receptor: The study gave a list of about 160 TCR beta chains associated with cytomegalovirus. Across donors, most TCR sequences were observed very rarely, whereas some public TCRs were present in many individuals. This cohort had only TCR beta chains sequenced, and the lack of alpha or paired-chain data limited which features could be detected. Because some donors lacked HLA typing at each locus, the association tests relied only on the typed subset. In a later analysis, the rate of TCR association differed among HLA loci, with DRB1 alleles having the most associated TCRs and HLA-C alleles having the fewest. In a later analysis, HLA-associated TCR beta chains showed more clonal expansion and lower generation probabilities than non-associated chains that were equally common. A further reported finding was that TCR beta sequences accurately predicted the HLA-A and HLA-B alleles for most subjects in the first cohort. A later analysis found that most CMV-associated TCR beta chains appeared HLA-restricted, with HLA associations seemingly driven largely by CMV exposure. Over 15 rarely observed V segments, including chromosome 9 orphons, were excluded from the earlier analysis of some 590 of the donors because counts were too low. Broadly in line with IMGT annotations, most TCR beta V segments showed up in productive rearrangements about 90% or about 30% of the time in an earlier analysis of approximately 640 of the donors. In vitro tests confirmed that a few of the cytomegalovirus-associated TCR beta chains recognize cytomegalovirus antigens. The 87-base-pair reads could not distinguish some IMGT-functional V segments, including TRBV6-2 and TRBV6-3, so those segments were excluded. According to the authors, the approach could potentially be generalized to other disease states and immunological phenotypes. The classifier was reported to diagnose cytomegalovirus status with high specificity and sensitivity in both the original and validation cohorts. A cluster of highly shared sequence variants was judged likely to be a technical artifact of the sequencing pipeline. Assigning TCR associations to individual alleles was difficult when HLA alleles, especially DR and DQ, strongly co-occurred. A later analysis associated about 18,000 TCR beta sequences with specific HLA alleles at a false discovery rate of 0.05. Several of the top co-occurrence clusters appeared to be linked to parvovirus B19, influenza, CMV and Epstein-Barr virus, according to a later analysis. An association between a missense DCLRE1C variant and V-gene and J-gene trimming of TCR beta chains was found in a later genetic analysis and replicated in an independent cohort. Correlated functional status among segregating V segments might be attributable to linkage disequilibrium, but an unknown experimental factor could not be ruled out. The presence/absence analyses assumed that sequencing depth was roughly uniform across donors, and that assumption may not be true. Compared with the approximately 670-donor mean, donors in an Asian-associated ancestry cluster had fewer N-insertions in productive TCRs, according to a later genetic analysis. CMV serostatus was the only immune exposure information available for the cohort.

The cohort comprised fewer than 750 healthy bone marrow donors. Cohort members were all nominally healthy when sampled, although unrecorded immune exposures were likely present. The donor tested CMV seropositive and was one of the 289 seropositive cohort members. Every donor gave a peripheral blood sample, and the peripheral blood mononuclear cells from that sample were used for TCR beta sequencing. The Qiagen DNeasy Blood Extraction Kit was used to extract genomic DNA from the blood cell samples. The germline V gene yields MNHNS for CDR1 and SASEGT for CDR2. The CDR3, cysteine through phenylalanine, is 13 amino acids long. CDR3 DNA only is kept here, 39 bases in frame from base 1. Between the V and J ends, shortened by 4 bases and 7 bases respectively, the junction contains 12 bases. Library preparation was by the immunoSEQ multiplex PCR assay. For the multiplex PCR, a mixture combining 60 forward primers for TCR Vbeta segments and 13 reverse primers for TCR Jbeta segments was used. A multiplex PCR assay on genomic DNA amplified the CDR3 region of rearranged TCR beta genes. On the Illumina HiSeq System, the amplified TCR beta libraries were sequenced as 87-base-pair reads. In the authors' own workflow: A later analysis counted around 72 million unique TCR beta chains across the 650 to 800 repertoires, and roughly 9.9 million of these chains were shared by at least two donors. To remove PCR and sequencing errors, raw reads were error-corrected and collapsed into unique sequences using a nearest-neighbor algorithm that merged closely related sequences. Alignment of CDR3 sequences to IMGT reference sequences was used to assign V, D and J gene segments. For a sequence to be retained, a match of at least six nucleotides was required to both a V gene segment and a J gene segment. Rearrangements were called productive when the CDR3 lacked stop codons and stayed in frame with V and J; all others were non-productive. Following IMGT convention, CDR3 was defined as the stretch from the second conserved V-encoded cysteine to the conserved J-encoded phenylalanine. The earlier analysis of a few hundred of the donors excluded any sequence lacking an unambiguous match to a single V gene segment. An earlier analysis of several hundred of the donors called V segments functional above 56.7% productive rearrangements and segregating when the between-donor standard deviation exceeded 5%. A statistical classification framework was built to diagnose cytomegalovirus status from the catalog of TCR beta chain sequences. A later analysis assigned V and J genes by comparing TCR nucleotide sequences with IMGT/GENE-DB human TR gene sequences. A later analysis assigned CDR3 sequences and most-parsimonious VDJ recombination scenarios with the TCRdist pipeline. In a later analysis, every TCR beta chain was defined by the combination of its CDR3 amino acid sequence and its V-gene family, and reads without a unique V-gene family were dropped. In a later analysis, fewer than 650 highly shared, low-generation-probability nucleotide sequences were removed to address suspected cross-contamination and a sequencing artifact. For each public chain, a later analysis derived a clonal expansion index from normalized ranks of inferred template counts within each repertoire. In a later analysis, generation probabilities were computed using a VDJ recombination model fitted to out-of-frame rearrangements, and the results were checked against IGoR. In a later analysis, TCR-TCR, TCR-HLA and TCR-CMV co-occurrence was scored with hypergeometric tests, and a repertoire-size bias correction was applied to TCR pairs. In a later analysis, false discovery rates were estimated by permuting HLA or CMV assignments 20 times. A later analysis grouped co-occurring TCRs with DBSCAN, adding TCRdist sequence similarity when clustering within HLA-allele-positive subsets. Repertoires with fewer than 30,000 or more than 120,000 public chains, plus five repertoires with anomalous nucleotide sharing, were excluded from co-occurrence clustering. The source is immuneACCESS, and TCRdb retained only in-frame sequences with V and J called. Part of the clones is not carried over; for the studies checked, unresolved V genes explain less than half of this, and the remainder is unexplained. V and J calls and clone size follow that table, whereas D and trimming were derived from the DNA. This sample comprises about 130,000 clones, approximately 80% of them detected only once. About 9.2% of the sample belongs to the ten largest clones.

Note on this clone: Its recognized antigen is unknown. Base qualities are not recorded, but no much larger clone differs from it by a single base.

The TCR originated in a man aged 25-45 years in good health and CMV-seropositive. The chain is encoded by TRBV6-1 joined to TRBJ2-3; the D gene assignment is ambiguous. The source material was PBMCs. The nucleotide sequence is TGTGCCAGCAGTGCCAGCGTGGTATATACGCAGTATTTT. It translates to CASSASVVYTQYF.